This TCR beta chain was identified in a study of Graves' ophthalmopathy and Graves' hyperthyroidism. This clonotype was detected ten times or more. The V end was cut by 3 bases, the J end by 7 bases, with 16 bases between. The CDR3 has 16 amino acids. CDR1 MDHEN and CDR2 SYDVKM come from the germline V gene. From RNA, the CDR3 regions of TCR beta chains were amplified and sequenced. Second-round multiplex PCR followed a first-round RT-PCR using HTBI primers. TCRdb redid the calling of the multiplex PCR reads with MiXCR, one entry per CDR3 protein. In the table there are some 160,000 distinct CDR3 sequences, roughly 36% of which are singletons.

The material sequenced was peripheral blood. The J gene is TRBJ1-6, the V gene TRBV28, with D maybe TRBD1 (5 bases). The sequence was obtained from a man aged 30 to 39 with Graves' ophthalmopathy. The CDR3 sequence: CASSFPSGPWNSPLHF. The CDR3 DNA reads TGTGCCAGCAGTTTCCCCTCGGGGCCTTGGAATTCACCCCTCCACTTT.